Below, 16 T cell receptor beta chains from the same sample are listed, as sequenced in a study of Tregs in tolerant kidney transplant recipients. Profiling relied on immunoSEQ multiplex PCR, and the TCRdb table lists in-frame clones only, not all of them. This sample has under 50,000 clones, with about 90% found just once. Material: Tregs from blood. The receptors were sampled from a human donor in good health.

The chain joins TRBV6-5 to TRBJ1-2; no clear D gene. The germline gives CDR1 MNHEY, CDR2 SVGAGI. There are 14 residues in the CDR3. V was pared by 1 base and J by 4 bases, with 10 bases between. This chain's CDR3 is CASSYFAGPYGYTF. CDR3 nucleotide sequence: TGTGCCAGCAGTTACTTCGCAGGCCCCTATGGCTACACCTTC.

The chain combines TRBV5-4 with TRBJ1-1; D is unclear. The CDR3 is 17 residues long. CDR1 and CDR2 (germline): SGHNT, YYREEE (reference sequence). Trimming shortened V by 1 base and J by 0 bases, and 16 bases separated the two germline ends. The CDR3 loop reads CASSLFSGRLLNTEAFF. CDR3 nucleotides: TGTGCCAGCAGCTTGTTTTCCGGACGGCTTTTGAACACTGAAGCTTTCTTT.

V gene TRBV9 combines with J gene TRBJ1-2, with unresolved D. The CDR3 is 13 residues long. V dropped 0 bases and J dropped 8 bases, with 11 bases sitting between them. Germline V CDR1 and CDR2: SGDLS, YYNGEE. CDR3 sequence reads: CASSVGGFRGYTF. The CDR3 coding sequence is TGTGCCAGCAGCGTAGGAGGGTTCAGGGGCTACACCTTC.

The chain links TRBV6-1 to TRBJ1-6; possible D gene TRBD1, 5 bases. CDR1 is MNHNS, CDR2 SASEGT, per germline. CDR3 length equals 15 residues. The V end lost 8 bases, the J end lost 0 bases, and 11 bases lay between the germline ends. The CDR3 here is CASVGGGSYNSPLHF. Here the CDR3 DNA reads TGTGCCAGCGTGGGGGGGGGCTCCTATAATTCACCCCTCCACTTT.

The chain links TRBV4-2 to TRBJ1-4, with 7 bases fitting TRBD1. Germline CDR1 reads LGHNA; CDR2 reads YNFKEQ. Germline trimming cut 4 bases from V and 2 bases from J; bases unmatched to any gene: 4. This CDR3 is 15 amino acids long. The CDR3 region has the DNA TGTGCCAGCAGCCTCGGACAGGCGACTAATGAAAAACTGTTTTTT. This codes for CASSLGQATNEKLFF.

This chain joins TRBV7-2 and TRBJ1-6, with 9 bases identical to TRBD1. Trimming took 1 base from V and 10 from J; bases not matched to a gene: 5. CDR1 is SGHTA, CDR2 FQGNSA, per germline. This CDR3 has 15 residues. The CDR3 here is CASSLGTGVVSPLHF. In DNA form, the CDR3 reads TGTGCCAGCAGCTTAGGGACAGGGGTGGTCTCACCCCTCCACTTT.

The V and J genes are TRBV9 and TRBJ2-7; D uncertain. Germline CDR1 is SGDLS and CDR2 is YYNGEE. There are 13 residues in the CDR3. Trimming stripped 0 bases from V and 3 bases from J, with 7 bases between. This chain's CDR3 is CASSVGSFYEQYF. In nucleotides, the CDR3 is TGTGCCAGCAGCGTAGGCAGCTTCTACGAGCAGTACTTC.

The chain joins TRBV9 to TRBJ2-5; no reliable D call. The CDR3 runs 11 residues. The germline V gene has CDR1 SGDLS and CDR2 YYNGEE. The V end lost 3 bases, the J end lost 3 bases, and 3 bases lay between the germline ends. The DNA for the CDR3 is TGTGCCAGCAGCGCCGAAGAGACCCAGTACTTC. This gives the protein CASSAEETQYF. Full variable domain (outside the CDR3, taken from reference TRBV9 and TRBJ2-5): DSGVTQTPKHLITATGQRVTLRCSPRSGDLSVYWYQQSLDQGLQFLIQYYNGEERAKGNILERFSAQQFPDLHSELNLSSLELGDSALYFCASSAEETQYFGPGTRLLVL.

V usage is TRBV5-1 and J usage is TRBJ2-5; 9 bases agree with TRBD1. The CDR3 runs 17 residues. Germline trimming cut 3 bases from V and 5 bases from J; bases unmatched to any gene: 14. The germline V gene has CDR1 SGHRS and CDR2 YFSETQ. This CDR3 is CASSYPKGTGLGETQYF. In DNA, the CDR3 is TGCGCCAGCAGCTATCCTAAGGGGACAGGGTTAGGGGAGACCCAGTACTTC.

The V call is TRBV6-1, the J call TRBJ1-1; D not certain. The V and J ends lost 4 bases and 1 base respectively, with 7 bases between them. The CDR3 runs to 13 residues. CDR1 is MNHNS and CDR2 is SASEGT in the germline V gene. This chain's CDR3 is CASSVGWNTEAFF. In nucleotides, the CDR3 is TGTGCCAGCAGTGTCGGGTGGAACACTGAAGCTTTCTTT.

The V call is TRBV5-1, the J call TRBJ2-7; TRBD2 is a possible D gene (6 bases). V lost 0 bases and J lost 5, with 15 bases in between. Per germline, CDR1 SGHRS and CDR2 YFSETQ. The CDR3 sequence is 15 residues long. CDR3 coding DNA: TGCGCCAGCAGCTTGGTTCGCCGGGACTTCGACGAGCAGTACTTC. It specifies CASSLVRRDFDEQYF.

The chain links TRBV27 to TRBJ1-5; D is perhaps TRBD1 (5 bases). The germline CDR1 and CDR2 sequences are MNHEY and SMNVEV (reference sequence). Trimming cost V 2 bases and J 2 bases, with 13 bases left between them. This CDR3 spans 16 amino acids. The CDR3 is CASSLGGAIGNQPQHF. DNA of the CDR3: TGTGCCAGCAGTTTAGGAGGGGCCATTGGCAATCAGCCCCAGCATTTT.

The CDR3 region is CASSPNRDIIYEQYF. The DNA of the CDR3 is TGTGCCAGCAGTCCCAACCGGGACATTATCTACGAGCAGTACTTC. This chain uses TRBV6-5 with TRBJ2-7; tentatively, D is TRBD1 (6 bases). Germline CDR1 is MNHEY and CDR2 is SVGAGI. The CDR3 totals 15 residues. V was clipped by 5 bases and J by 3 bases, with 17 bases between them.

The chain couples TRBV7-9 to TRBJ1-2; D call uncertain. From germline, CDR1 is SEHNR and CDR2 FQNEAQ (reference sequence). There are 15 residues in the CDR3. With 1 base removed from V and 1 base from J, the gap between germline ends came to 10 bases. CDR3 coding DNA: TGTGCCAGCAGCTTAGTGGGTGCGGGTAACTATGGCTACACCTTC. Protein sequence: CASSLVGAGNYGYTF.

The V call is TRBV6-1, the J call TRBJ2-7; 9 bases fit TRBD1. The CDR3 extends over 14 amino acids. The V and J ends lost 3 bases and 3 bases, in that order; junction bases with no gene match: 3. Germline-derived CDR1 and CDR2 are MNHNS and SASEGT. The CDR3 region is CASSDRQGDYEQYF. The DNA of the CDR3 is TGTGCCAGCAGTGATAGACAGGGGGACTACGAGCAGTACTTC.

This clone was counted once. J is TRBJ2-7 and V is TRBV21-1; TRBD1 is taken as the D call from the table, unchecked against the DNA. TRBV21-1 is reported as a pseudogene. The CDR3 totals 15 residues. Here the CDR3 reads CASSSLTGISYEQYF. The CDR3 DNA follows: TGTGCCAGCAGCAGCCTGACAGGGATCTCCTACGAGCAGTACTTC.